This entry is about one T cell receptor (beta chain). These data come from a study of blood T cell repertoires in COVID-19. Study in general: Donors in the United States, Italy and Spain gave samples during acute or convalescent COVID-19. In each case, the material was cDNA or gDNA derived from T cells, B-cell-depleted T cells, or PBMCs.

Followed over time, Seattle patients had been enrolled while infection was active. V was shortened by 3 bases and J by 4 bases, with 7 bases between the two germline ends. Per the germline V gene, CDR1 is SGHNT and CDR2 is YENEEA. The CDR3 consists of 14 residues. In the study's own analysis: Amplification of reference gene primers was used by the study to estimate nucleated cell counts. The assay was immunoSEQ multiplex PCR, and TCRdb's table has in-frame clones only and misses some. V, J and clone size were drawn from that table, and D and trimming were deduced from the DNA. The sample lists nearly 350,000 clones, approximately 87% occurring once.

The chain links TRBV11-3 to TRBJ2-6; the D is unclear. Source material: peripheral blood. The source of this sequence is a woman in her fifties or sixties with COVID-19, enrolled during active disease. The CDR3 sequence: CASSFATGANVLTF. DNA for the CDR3: TGTGCCAGCAGCTTCGCGACAGGGGCCAACGTCCTGACTTTC.